One TCR beta chain is described in this entry. The antigen is undetermined. Assay: immunoSEQ multiplex PCR; the TCRdb copy retains only in-frame clones and omits some. The data hold a few hundred thousand clones, with 75% to 95% observed a single time. This record belongs to a study of Ad26.COV2.S vaccination and SARS-CoV-2 variants. Background on the study: Each vaccinee took Ad26.COV2.S intramuscularly, once or twice 56 days apart.

Study-wide findings and caveats: Breadth measured for non-spike TCRs was similar across vaccine and placebo recipients.

Trimming took 5 bases from V and 9 from J; bases not matched to a gene: 7. The CDR3 is 14 residues long. Germline CDR1 reads SGHNT; CDR2 reads YENEEA. Treatment meaning: around 19 received Ad26.COV2.S at low or high dose, single or two shots; about 5 received placebo; per-sample allocation not given. At day 63 after the first vaccine or placebo injection, samples were drawn. Donor was an adult aged 18-55 years in Boston. The material sequenced was peripheral blood, taken in a trial of Ad26.COV2.S vaccine versus placebo. The TCR originated in a person between 18 and 59 years old who received the Ad26.COV2.S COVID-19 vaccine or a placebo. The V gene is TRBV11-3, the J gene TRBJ2-1, with TRBD2 identical over 10 bases. DNA of the CDR3: TGTGCCAGCAGCCCGGGACTAGCGAGAAGTGAGCAGTTCTTC. It encodes CASSPGLARSEQFF.